Sequencing of this T cell receptor (beta chain) was carried out in a study of blood T cells in healthy people across ages (dated by TCRdb to the mid-2010s). For context, the study as a whole: Template switching captured roughly one uniquely barcoded TCR beta cDNA molecule per two T cells in model experiments. Age-related changes in TCR beta repertoire diversity were measured in the study by deep sequencing normalized with unique cDNA molecular identifiers. The donors were divided into four age groups: young (average approximately 17 years), middle-aged (almost 40), aged (approximately 64) and long-lived (around 87). Donors of different ages were randomly distributed across sequencing lanes to avoid experimental bias. Using the same blood draw, the study looked at two additional independent replicas of 1 million unique cDNA reads for two donors, one aged 18 to 30 and the other aged 80 or older.

Notes on this clonotype: It lacks a known antigen. Within one base of it there is no much larger clone, and no base qualities were kept.

V is pared back by 6 bases and J by 8 bases, with 16 bases lying between the germline termini. The CDR3 sequence holds 13 residues, the cysteine and phenylalanine included. Left in the record is the CDR3 DNA by itself, 39 bases read in frame from the first base. Library creation used 5' RACE. Data came from an Illumina HiSeq 2500. A second PCR of 7 to 11 cycles was performed with a sample-barcoded 5' primer and a J-beta primer mix. Each TCR beta cDNA molecule received a unique molecular identifier from a template-switch 5' adaptor carrying 12 random nucleotides. Each sample yielded at least 2.5 million CDR3-containing paired-end reads. First-strand cDNA was synthesized from all RNA with the Mint cDNA synthesis kit, primed by a TRBC-specific oligonucleotide. Following uracil-DNA glycosylase treatment, all cDNA underwent a first 18-cycle PCR with the universal primers M1SS and BC2_uni_R. From the authors' description of their analysis: Normalization of each sample was performed by random selection of 1 million high-quality reads, each carrying a distinct molecular identifier. Instead of being binned into consensus sequences, reads that shared molecular identifiers were thrown out. MiTCR, with a Q25 quality threshold and the strictest error-elimination algorithm, was used for CDR3 identification, clonotype clustering and error correction. A nonparametric unseen species model with Euler transformation was used to estimate lower-bound total TCR beta diversity. TCRdb cleaned the public reads at Q25 with fastp, built clones with MiXCR and kept in-frame beta chains. Rows are combined by CDR3 protein, so each entry shows the most common genes and DNA. V and J calls and clone size were set by TCRdb, not the authors. This sample has over 1.5 million distinct CDR3 sequences in its table, and about 50% of those were observed once. The ten largest clones represent 2% to 2.5% of the sample.

Systemically healthy Caucasian individuals from Russia, around 39 in total and aged about 6 to 95 years, were included as donors. Ten milliliters of peripheral blood were drawn from each donor into EDTA-treated Vacutainer tubes. PBMCs were isolated by Ficoll-Paque density-gradient centrifugation, with at least 6 million obtained per sample. Total RNA was extracted from PBMCs with Trizol reagent, with at least 5.5 micrograms obtained per sample. For every donor, an aliquot of PBMCs went through flow cytometry to measure the percentages of naive CD45RAhigh/CD27high T cells. Broad study findings and their caveats: Observed TCR beta diversity per million T cells fell roughly linearly with age, and a significant reduction was already apparent by age around 40. The long-lived group showed more naive CD4+ T cells, fewer expanded clones and increased TCR diversity than the aged group, suggesting age selection. Since profiling was done on bulk unsorted PBMCs, naive and antigen-experienced compartments could not be conclusively compared. Donor CMV infection status was unknown, potentially confounding age-related changes in expanded clonotypes. Estimates of total diversity based on one million sequenced T cells were considered lower bounds and underestimates. There was a strong correlation between observed TCR beta diversity and the percentage of naive T cells measured by flow cytometry.

The receptor chain draws on TRBV12-3 or TRBV12-4 and TRBJ1-2; the D region possibly corresponds to TRBD1 (5 bases align). The specimen sequenced was blood. The origin of this receptor is a woman in her thirties or forties in good health. The DNA sequence is given as TGTGCCAGCAGCCCCGTCGGGGGGGAAGGCTACACCTTC. Translated, this gives CASSPVGGEGYTF.